A single sample is the source of the 20 T cell receptor beta chains below, sequenced in a study of blood T cell repertoires in COVID-19. Generated by immunoSEQ multiplex PCR, the TCRdb table keeps only in-frame clones and is missing some. The profile covers 100,000 to 110,000 clones, with about 88% appearing a single time and 7% to 9.5% taken by the ten largest. Sequencing was performed on peripheral blood. The receptor source for this set is a man between 25 and 39 years old in a cohort sampled during active COVID-19.

The CDR3 DNA follows: TGTGCCAGCAGCTGGGGGACAGGGGGCAGACAGCCCCAGCATTTT. Protein sequence: CASSWGTGGRQPQHF. The J gene is TRBJ1-5, the V gene TRBV5-6; TRBD1 agrees at 12 bases. From germline, CDR1 is SGHDT and CDR2 YYEEEE. The CDR3 runs to 15 residues. Trimming took 3 bases from V and 7 from J; bases not matched to a gene: 5. Based on the CDR3 plus reference TRBV5-6 and TRBJ1-5, the full variable domain is DAGVTQSPTHLIKTRGQQVTLRCSPKSGHDTVSWYQQALGQGPQFIFQYYEEEERQRGNFPDRFSGHQFPNYSSELNVNALLLGDSALYLCASSWGTGGRQPQHFGDGTRLSIL.

The rearrangement links TRBV7-3 to TRBJ2-2; 7 bases align to TRBD2. V gave up 0 bases and J gave up 4 bases; unmatched junction bases: 8. Germline values: CDR1 SGHTA, CDR2 FQGTGA. The CDR3 loop spans 17 amino acids. As DNA, the CDR3 is TGTGCCAGCAGCTTAACTCCTAGCGGAGCAGGCACCGGGGAGCTGTTTTTT. This encodes CASSLTPSGAGTGELFF.

V usage is TRBV19 and J usage is TRBJ2-2; tentative D call: TRBD1 (6 bases). This CDR3 has 13 residues. The germline gives CDR1 LNHDA, CDR2 SQIVND (reference sequence). V was trimmed by 5 bases and J by 5 bases, leaving 9 bases between them. This chain's CDR3 is CASSPQGTGELFF. CDR3 sequence (DNA): TGTGCCAGTAGTCCACAGGGTACCGGGGAGCTGTTTTTT. Looking up the rest from reference TRBV19 and TRBJ2-2 gives the full variable domain: DGGITQSPKYLFRKEGQNVTLSCEQNLNHDAMYWYRQDPGQGLRLIYYSQIVNDFQKGDIAEGYSVSREKKESFPLTVTSAQKNPTAFYLCASSPQGTGELFFGEGSRLTVL.

The chain has TRBV19 and TRBJ2-2; 7 nucleotides align to TRBD1. CDR1 and CDR2 (germline): LNHDA, SQIVND (reference sequence). V lost 7 bases and J lost 3; bases outside the gene matches: 8. The CDR3 runs to 15 residues. The CDR3 loop is CASTIQGVDTGELFF. For the CDR3, the DNA is TGTGCCAGTACCATCCAGGGGGTGGACACCGGGGAGCTGTTTTTT.

This clone was recorded once. J is TRBJ2-1 and V is TRBV15, with 8 nucleotides matching TRBD2. The germline V gene has CDR1 LNHNV and CDR2 YYDKDF (reference sequence). There are 18 residues in the CDR3. With V trimmed by 0 bases and J by 5 bases, 12 bases remained unmatched. The CDR3 DNA is TGTGCCACCAGCAGAGATGTGTACGGGGGGGCTACCAACAATGAGCAGTTCTTC. As protein: CATSRDVYGGATNNEQFF.

J is TRBJ2-3 and V is TRBV6-2 or TRBV6-3, with TRBD2 matching 14 bases. This CDR3 has 16 residues. Germline-derived CDR1 and CDR2 are MNHEY and SVGEGT. V shed 6 bases, J shed 2 bases, and the junction held 4 bases outside the gene matches. In nucleotides, the CDR3 is TGTGCCAGCAGCTGGACTAGCGGGGGGCCCACAGATACGCAGTATTTT. Amino acids: CASSWTSGGPTDTQYF.

This clone was seen only once. This chain connects TRBV24-1 to TRBJ2-7; possible D gene TRBD1, 5 bases. Deletions cut 5 bases from V and 5 bases from J, with 15 bases between. This CDR3 is built from 14 residues. Germline values: CDR1 KGHDR, CDR2 SFDVKD. DNA for the CDR3: TGTGCCACCAGTGGGAGCACTCAGGGAAACGAGCAGTACTTC. This codes for CATSGSTQGNEQYF.

The chain recombines TRBV2 with TRBJ2-7; 8 nucleotides agree with TRBD2. This CDR3 comprises 18 residues. V lost 6 bases, J lost 2 bases, and 18 bases stayed unmatched. Germline CDR1 SNHLY, CDR2 FYNNEI. This CDR3 is CASSRNGNSGATTYEQYF. Written as DNA, the CDR3 is TGTGCCAGCAGCCGAAATGGGAATAGCGGGGCTACCACCTACGAGCAGTACTTC. Looking up the rest from reference TRBV2 and TRBJ2-7 gives the full variable domain: EPEVTQTPSHQVTQMGQEVILRCVPISNHLYFYWYRQILGQKVEFLVSFYNNEISEKSEIFDDQFSVERPDGSNFTLKIRSTKLEDSAMYFCASSRNGNSGATTYEQYFGPGTRLTVT.

This chain connects TRBV5-1 to TRBJ2-7, with D unresolved. The CDR3 loop spans 13 amino acids. V dropped 3 bases and J dropped 0 bases, with 7 bases sitting between them. The germline CDR1 and CDR2 sequences are SGHRS and YFSETQ. CDR3 coding DNA: TGCGCCAGCAGCTCTGGCAGCTCCTACGAGCAGTACTTC. It specifies CASSSGSSYEQYF.

V and J are TRBV30 and TRBJ1-1, with D perhaps matching TRBD1 (5 bases). The V gene's germline CDR1 is GTSNPN and CDR2 SVGIG (reference sequence). The ends were cut back, 8 bases at V and 0 bases at J, with 13 bases in the middle. There are 13 residues in the CDR3. The chain's CDR3 is CARMTALNTEAFF. The CDR3 DNA sequence: TGTGCCCGGATGACAGCTTTGAACACTGAAGCTTTCTTT.

The chain has TRBV11-3 and TRBJ1-1; 7 bases are shared with TRBD1. CDR1 and CDR2 (germline): SGHNT, YENEEA. The V gene end was trimmed by 5 bases and the J gene end by 2 bases; junction bases not matched to a gene: 8. CDR3 length: 15 amino acids. As DNA, the CDR3 is TGTGCCAGCAGCCTAGGGGGCAGCCGTAACACTGAAGCTTTCTTT. Encoded protein: CASSLGGSRNTEAFF.

The gene calls are TRBV6-5 and TRBJ1-2; 8 nucleotides line up with TRBD1. The CDR3 covers 12 residues. V lost 5 bases to trimming and J lost 7 bases; unmatched junction nucleotides: 3. Germline V lookup: CDR1 MNHEY, CDR2 SVGAGI. CDR3 in amino acids: CASSPQGAGYTF. Here the CDR3 DNA reads TGTGCCAGCAGTCCCCAGGGGGCTGGCTACACCTTC.

J is TRBJ2-1 and V is TRBV19; TRBD2 aligns across 8 bases. The junction had 9 bases not matched to a gene; V was cut back by 7 bases and J by 4 bases. Germline V gene lookup returns CDR1 LNHDA and CDR2 SQIVND (reference sequence). CDR3 size: 15 residues. CDR3 DNA sequence: TGTGCCAGTATGACTAGCGCAGGGTTATACAATGAGCAGTTCTTC. Translation: CASMTSAGLYNEQFF.

The gene calls are TRBV7-2 and TRBJ1-1, with 7 bases identical to TRBD1. V shed 3 bases, J shed 3 bases, and the junction held 4 bases outside the gene matches. From germline, CDR1 is SGHTA and CDR2 FQGNSA. The CDR3 extends over 14 amino acids. The DNA for the CDR3 is TGTGCCAGCAGCTTTCAGGGGGGCGACACTGAAGCTTTCTTT. It encodes CASSFQGGDTEAFF.

The J gene is TRBJ2-3, the V gene TRBV5-6, with 7 bases that match TRBD1. The germline CDR1 and CDR2 sequences are SGHDT and YYEEEE. The length of the CDR3 is 16 residues. Trimming took 0 bases from V and 2 from J; bases not matched to a gene: 6. The chain's CDR3 is CASSLGPGQTTDTQYF. The CDR3, as DNA: TGTGCCAGCAGCTTGGGGCCGGGACAGACCACAGATACGCAGTATTTT.

The genes are TRBV7-2 and TRBJ2-3, with TRBD2 matching over 8 bases. The CDR3 consists of 19 residues. J lost 1 base, V lost 1 base, and 13 bases had no gene match. Germline lookup yields CDR1 SGHTA and CDR2 FQGNSA. Here the CDR3 reads CASSLGRRGGHYGTDTQYF. CDR3 in DNA: TGTGCCAGCAGCTTAGGTCGGCGCGGGGGGCACTACGGCACAGATACGCAGTATTTT. Filled out from reference TRBV7-2 and TRBJ2-3, the complete variable domain reads GAGVSQSPSNKVTEKGKDVELRCDPISGHTALYWYRQSLGQGLEFLIYFQGNSAPDKSGLPSDRFSAERTGGSVSTLTIQRTQQEDSAVYLCASSLGRRGGHYGTDTQYFGPGTRLTVL.

This clone has a single count. The DNA of the CDR3 is TGTGCCACCAGTGATTCTCGACTAGAGGAAAAAGAGACCCAGTACTTC. Amino acid sequence: CATSDSRLEEKETQYF. V usage is TRBV24-1 and J usage is TRBJ2-5; tentative D call: TRBD2 (6 bases). The CDR3 runs 16 residues. The germline gives CDR1 KGHDR, CDR2 SFDVKD. V was clipped by 2 bases and J by 3 bases, with 15 bases between them.

This rearrangement joins TRBV5-4 to TRBJ2-5, with 13 nucleotides matching TRBD2. The junction had 8 bases not matched to a gene; V was cut back by 0 bases and J by 3 bases. This CDR3 is built from 18 residues. Germline V lookup: CDR1 SGHNT, CDR2 YYREEE (reference sequence). CDR3 coding DNA: TGTGCCAGCAGCTTGGGGTTACTAGCGGGGGGGCATGAAGAGACCCAGTACTTC. Protein product: CASSLGLLAGGHEETQYF.

The genes are TRBV4-2 and TRBJ2-1; 9 positions agree with TRBD2. Germline V gene sequence: CDR1 LGHNA, CDR2 YNFKEQ. The V segment lost 2 bases and the J segment 2 bases; nucleotides outside the gene matches: 4. CDR3 length: 16 residues. The CDR3 nucleotides are TGTGCCAGCAGCCAACGGAGCGGGGGGACCTACAATGAGCAGTTCTTC. Amino acids: CASSQRSGGTYNEQFF.

V gene TRBV27 combines with J gene TRBJ2-2; the D gene is possibly TRBD2 (6 bases). CDR3 size: 16 residues. V gave up 2 bases and J gave up 3 bases, with 13 bases separating them. Germline-derived CDR1 and CDR2 are MNHEY and SMNVEV (reference sequence). The CDR3 sequence: CASSLAGRTYTGELFF. DNA of the CDR3: TGTGCCAGCAGTTTAGCGGGGAGGACTTACACCGGGGAGCTGTTTTTT.